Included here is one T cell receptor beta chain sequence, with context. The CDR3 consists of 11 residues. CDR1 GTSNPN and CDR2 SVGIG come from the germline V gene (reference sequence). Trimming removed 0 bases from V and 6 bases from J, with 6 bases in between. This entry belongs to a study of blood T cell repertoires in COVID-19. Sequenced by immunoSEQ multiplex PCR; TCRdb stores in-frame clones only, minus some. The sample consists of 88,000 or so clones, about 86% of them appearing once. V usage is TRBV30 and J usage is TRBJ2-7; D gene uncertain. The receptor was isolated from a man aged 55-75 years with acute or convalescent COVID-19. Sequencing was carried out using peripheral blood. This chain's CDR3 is CAWSVMSEQYF. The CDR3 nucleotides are TGTGCCTGGAGTGTAATGAGCGAGCAGTACTTC.